Listed below are T cell receptor beta chains from one sample, sequenced in a study of T cell responses to AZD1222 COVID-19 vaccine. Here immunoSEQ multiplex PCR was the method, and the copy in TCRdb shows in-frame clones only, minus some. The table shows 84,000 or so clones, with 90% occurring only once. The sample consisted of peripheral blood, taken 28 days after the second AZD1222 dose. These receptors all stem from an adult who received the AZD1222 COVID-19 vaccine. CDR3s include the opening cysteine and the closing phenylalanine or tryptophan. The D gene is left open where the match is weak. Rows may omit the clone size; those that give it use once, few, many or a size class.

clone_size	d_call	v_call	j_call	cdr3_aa	cdr3_nt
few	-	TRBV7-3	TRBJ1-1	CASSLSPGANTEAFF	TGTGCCAGCAGCTTATCCCCGGGAGCGAACACTGAAGCTTTCTTT
-	TRBD2	TRBV4-1	TRBJ2-3	CASSQVKLAGTDTQYF	TGCGCCAGCAGCCAAGTGAAACTAGCGGGTACAGATACGCAGTATTTT
-	-	TRBV29-1	TRBJ1-5	CTRGAGHQPQHF	TGCACCCGAGGGGCAGGGCATCAGCCCCAGCATTTT
-	-	TRBV21-1	TRBJ2-1	CAITRTSGRLGSYNEQFF	TGTGCCATCACAAGGACTAGCGGGAGATTAGGCTCCTACAATGAGCAGTTCTTC
-	-	TRBV12-3/TRBV12-4	TRBJ1-1	CASSSNRDTEAFF	TGTGCCAGCAGTTCCAACAGAGACACTGAAGCTTTCTTT
-	TRBD1	TRBV6-4	TRBJ1-2	CASSDSTIDRVCGYTF	TGTGCCAGCAGTGACTCTACCATCGACAGGGTATGTGGCTACACCTTC
-	-	TRBV11-2	TRBJ1-4	CASSLPGRVDEKLFF	TGTGCCAGCAGCTTACCGGGCAGGGTTGATGAAAAACTGTTTTTT
-	-	TRBV7-2	TRBJ1-1	CASSLDGDNTEAFF	TGTGCCAGCAGCTTAGATGGGGATAACACTGAAGCTTTCTTT
-	TRBD2	TRBV12-5	TRBJ2-1	CASDSLAGGYNEQFF	TGTGCTAGTGACTCCCTAGCGGGGGGTTACAATGAGCAGTTCTTC
-	-	TRBV29-1	TRBJ1-2	CSAEGGRGDGYTF	TGCAGCGCCGAGGGGGGAAGAGGTGATGGCTACACCTTC
-	-	TRBV29-1	TRBJ2-7	CSVEASATQEQYF	TGCAGCGTTGAAGCATCGGCGACTCAAGAGCAGTACTTC
-	-	TRBV20-1	TRBJ2-7	CSASGTARDFSYEQYF	TGCAGTGCTAGTGGAACCGCCCGGGACTTCTCCTACGAGCAGTACTTC
-	TRBD1	TRBV15	TRBJ1-6	CATSRALRTGGGSPLHF	TGTGCCACCAGCAGAGCCCTCCGGACAGGGGGAGGGTCACCCCTCCACTTT
-	-	TRBV5-6	TRBJ1-2	CASLSQHYGYTF	TGTGCCAGCCTGAGTCAGCACTATGGCTACACCTTC
-	-	TRBV2	TRBJ1-5	CASSVSRVAHQPQHF	TGTGCCAGCAGCGTTAGTCGGGTAGCCCATCAGCCCCAGCATTTT
-	TRBD1	TRBV7-9	TRBJ1-1	CASSSPDRGPEAEAFF	TGTGCCAGCAGCTCCCCGGACAGGGGGCCGGAGGCTGAAGCTTTCTTT
-	-	TRBV11-2	TRBJ1-1	CASSSLRVARRIGGAFF	TGTGCCAGCAGCTCCCTACGGGTCGCCAGGCGCATCGGTGGCGCTTTCTTT
medium-sized	-	TRBV4-1	TRBJ1-3	CASSQTADSSGNTIYF	TGCGCCAGCAGCCAGACTGCGGACAGCTCTGGAAACACCATATATTTT
-	-	TRBV10-3	TRBJ2-3	CAIREPGGVARDSDTQYF	TGTGCCATCAGAGAGCCCGGTGGGGTAGCCCGGGACTCAGATACGCAGTATTTT
-	-	TRBV30	TRBJ1-5	CAWSQGNQPQHF	TGTGCCTGGAGTCAAGGCAATCAGCCCCAGCATTTT
-	-	TRBV29-1	TRBJ2-2	CSVVQRLNTGELFF	TGCAGCGTTGTTCAACGGTTGAACACCGGGGAGCTGTTTTTT
-	TRBD2	TRBV27	TRBJ2-3	CASSSGLAGADTQYF	TGTGCCAGCAGTTCGGGACTAGCGGGAGCGGATACGCAGTATTTT
-	-	TRBV9	TRBJ2-3	CASSVALPVDTQYF	TGTGCCAGCAGCGTAGCCCTTCCGGTAGATACGCAGTATTTT
-	-	TRBV15	TRBJ2-3	CATSSGSRTDTQYF	TGTGCCACCAGCAGCGGATCCCGCACAGATACGCAGTATTTT
-	-	TRBV19	TRBJ1-1	CASSRSGPSNTEAFF	TGTGCCAGTAGTAGATCCGGGCCGTCGAACACTGAAGCTTTCTTT
few	TRBD1	TRBV7-2	TRBJ1-4	CASSFLQGYNEKLFF	TGTGCCAGCAGCTTTTTACAGGGGTATAATGAAAAACTGTTTTTT
-	-	TRBV27	TRBJ1-6	CASSQGYNSPLHF	TGTGCCAGCAGCCAGGGGTACAATTCACCCCTCCACTTT
-	TRBD2	TRBV30	TRBJ2-6	CAWSPPGGTGANVLTF	TGTGCCTGGAGTCCCCCGGGAGGGACTGGGGCCAACGTCCTGACTTTC
-	-	TRBV20-1	TRBJ1-1	CSASFQNRQAFF	TGCAGTGCTAGTTTCCAGAACAGGCAAGCTTTCTTT
-	-	TRBV7-9	TRBJ2-6	CASSIWGRAGGANVLTF	TGTGCCAGCAGCATCTGGGGCAGGGCTGGTGGGGCCAACGTCCTGACTTTC
-	TRBD2	TRBV7-7	TRBJ2-2	CASSSHGLDTGELFF	TGTGCCAGCAGCTCGCACGGACTAGACACCGGGGAGCTGTTTTTT
-	TRBD1	TRBV9	TRBJ1-6	CASSNRQGVGLGYNSPLHF	TGTGCCAGCAGCAATCGACAGGGAGTTGGTTTAGGGTATAATTCACCCCTCCACTTT
once	TRBD1	TRBV6-5	TRBJ1-4	CASSYSGTGPNEKLFF	TGTGCCAGCAGTTATTCTGGGACAGGGCCTAATGAAAAACTGTTTTTT
-	-	TRBV6-2/TRBV6-3	TRBJ1-2	CASSLDANYGYTF	TGTGCCAGCAGCCTAGATGCTAACTATGGCTACACCTTC
-	-	TRBV4-2	TRBJ2-2	CASSQVFGKNTGELFF	TGTGCCAGCAGCCAAGTTTTCGGGAAAAACACCGGGGAGCTGTTTTTT
-	-	TRBV30	TRBJ1-1	CAWSVTLNTEAFF	TGTGCCTGGAGTGTAACTCTGAACACTGAAGCTTTCTTT
-	-	TRBV19	TRBJ1-3	CATTDSGGNTIYF	TGTGCCACCACCGACTCTGGAGGAAACACCATATATTTT
-	TRBD1	TRBV7-2	TRBJ1-2	CARQIGTGDYGYTF	TGTGCCAGACAAATCGGGACAGGGGACTATGGCTACACCTTC
many	-	TRBV5-6	TRBJ1-2	CASSAGNYGYTF	TGTGCCAGCTCGGCAGGGAACTATGGCTACACCTTC
-	-	TRBV11-3	TRBJ1-1	CASSGRFRGDTEAFF	TGTGCCAGCAGCGGCCGTTTTCGGGGGGACACTGAAGCTTTCTTT
-	-	TRBV7-9	TRBJ2-3	CASSLGAPNTDTQYF	TGTGCCAGCAGCTTAGGGGCCCCTAACACAGATACGCAGTATTTT
-	-	TRBV18	TRBJ1-5	CASSLSLDQPQHF	TGTGCCAGCTCACTGTCACTGGATCAGCCCCAGCATTTT
-	-	TRBV4-1	TRBJ1-1	CASSQGHAAANTEAFF	TGCGCCAGCAGCCAAGGGCATGCAGCGGCGAACACTGAAGCTTTCTTT
-	-	TRBV5-1	TRBJ1-4	CASSGGGAANEKLFF	TGCGCCAGCAGCGGGGGAGGGGCTGCTAATGAAAAACTGTTTTTT
-	-	TRBV24-1	TRBJ2-7	CATTPPGTGNYEQYF	TGTGCCACCACCCCTCCGGGGACGGGGAACTACGAGCAGTACTTC
-	TRBD1	TRBV5-1	TRBJ1-1	CASSLRQGAGAFF	TGCGCCAGCAGCTTACGCCAGGGGGCCGGGGCTTTCTTT
-	-	TRBV29-1	TRBJ1-4	CSAVQGIGEKLFF	TGCAGCGCCGTACAGGGAATCGGTGAAAAACTGTTTTTT
-	-	TRBV6-1	TRBJ1-2	CASSESTTELIYGYTF	TGTGCCAGCAGTGAATCCACGACAGAACTCATCTATGGCTACACCTTC
-	-	TRBV11-3	TRBJ2-5	CASSRPEQETQYF	TGTGCCAGCAGTCGACCCGAGCAAGAGACCCAGTACTTC